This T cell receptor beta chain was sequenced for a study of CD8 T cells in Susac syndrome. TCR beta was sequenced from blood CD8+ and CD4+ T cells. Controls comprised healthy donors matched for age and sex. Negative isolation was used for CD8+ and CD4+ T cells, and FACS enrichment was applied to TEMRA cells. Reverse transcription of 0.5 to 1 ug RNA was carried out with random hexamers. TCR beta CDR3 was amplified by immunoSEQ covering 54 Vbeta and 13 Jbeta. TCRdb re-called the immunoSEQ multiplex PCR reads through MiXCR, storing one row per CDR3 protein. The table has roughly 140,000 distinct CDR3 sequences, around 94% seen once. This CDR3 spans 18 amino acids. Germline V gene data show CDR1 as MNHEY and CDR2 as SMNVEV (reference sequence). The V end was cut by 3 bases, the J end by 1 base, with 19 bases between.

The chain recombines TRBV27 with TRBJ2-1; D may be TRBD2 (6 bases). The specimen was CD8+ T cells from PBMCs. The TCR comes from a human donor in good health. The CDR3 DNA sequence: TGTGCCAGCAGTTTCTATCCCAATGCGGGGTTGTCCTACAATGAGCAGTTCTTC. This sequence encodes CASSFYPNAGLSYNEQFF.